The source of this T cell receptor (beta chain) is a study of spatial heterogeneity in lung cancer (dated by TCRdb to between 2019 and 2020). Describing the broader study: Beta-chain transcripts were consistently detected in greater numbers than alpha-chain transcripts, which likely reflected higher beta-chain transcript abundance. In the raw uncorrected reads, each unique combination of TCR and UMI appeared more than ten times on average. In non-small cell lung cancer, the study made a quantitative comparison of TCR alpha and beta repertoires among multiple tumor regions, matched nontumor lung and blood. Nonsynonymous mutation counts, determined by whole-exome sequencing of tumor tissue, were related to TCR repertoire features. At surgery, over 200 tumor regions, some 61 matched nontumor lung samples and a few dozen PBMC samples were TCR-sequenced for both alpha and beta chains.

The label giving this sample's time point can be read as: sample taken at primary tumor resection. Without any cell sorting, TCR sequencing was performed on whole RNA extracted either from tumor and nontumor lung tissue or from cryopreserved PBMC samples. Donors were some 70 patients with early-stage, untreated non-small cell lung cancer from the lung TRACERx cohort. Only patients with enough RNA available from two or more tumor regions were chosen for TCR sequencing. As concerns this clonotype: Its binding antigen is unknown. The input lacks base qualities; no much larger clone sits a single base away.

What the work shows at the level of the full study, not this receptor alone: Ubiquitous expanded tumor TCRs showed up in blood more often at tumor resection than at routine follow-up. Confirming at a functional level the hypothesis that regional TCRs recognize regional mutations was considered to require additional single-cell paired TCR alpha and beta sequencing.

From a lookup of the germline V gene, CDR1 and CDR2 are KGHDR and SFDVKD. Inclusive of the bounding cysteine and phenylalanine, the CDR3 is 17 residues long. Only the CDR3 region is kept as DNA, spanning 51 bases read in frame from base 1. Relative to germline, V is missing 7 bases and J is missing 4 bases, with 11 bases of the junction outside any gene match. Libraries were prepared through 5' RACE. Sequencing took place on a NextSeq 500. The TCR library protocol attached a unique molecular identifier to each TCR cDNA molecule to allow correction of PCR and sequencing errors. The authors' analysis ran thus. TCR identification, UMI-based error correction and CDR3 extraction were performed with Decombinator tools. TCRs above a frequency of 2 per 1,000, corresponding to the top 1% of the tumor frequency distribution, were defined as expanded. Renyi diversity was computed with the R vegan package after each repertoire had been subsampled 100 times to 5,000 TCRs. CDR3 similarity networks were built from amino acid triplet string-kernel similarity, with CDR3s being connected when pairwise similarity was above 0.82. TCRdb handled the public reads itself, with Q25 trimming in fastp and clone calling in MiXCR, and kept productive beta chains. Entries that share a CDR3 protein sequence are merged under the most common genes and DNA. TCRdb's processing, not the authors' own work, is the source of the V and J calls. The sample data list tens of thousands of distinct CDR3 sequences, and approximately 20% of these were observed just once. The biggest ten clones account for 5% to 7.5% of the sample.

The receptor was derived from a male donor with early-stage non-small cell lung cancer. Here the sequenced sample was PBMCs, taken at surgery. The chain is made from TRBV24-1 and TRBJ2-2; the central 10 bases match TRBD1. The CDR3 region reads CATRNQPGQGSTGELFF. The bases read TGTGCCACCAGAAATCAACCGGGACAGGGGTCCACCGGGGAGCTGTTTTTT.